The entry below describes one T cell receptor beta chain. The antigen remains undetermined. The entry originates in a study of blood T cells in healthy people across ages. Whole-study results and caveats: A strong correlation was seen between TCR beta diversity and naive T cell percentage. TCR beta diversity, measured per million T cells, fell in a roughly linear way with age.

Donors gave 9 to 10 milliliters of peripheral blood apiece. Extraction yielded at least 5.5 micrograms of total RNA per sample. A second PCR of roughly 7 to 11 cycles used a sample-barcoded 5' primer and a J-beta primer mix. TCRdb reanalysed the 5' RACE reads using MiXCR and keeps one entry per CDR3 protein. Of hundreds of thousands of distinct CDR3 sequences detected, approximately 55% appear once; the ten largest clones hold approximately 40%. The CDR3 length is 15 residues. CDR1 and CDR2 (germline): SNHLY, FYNNEI. The source of this sequence is a man older than 75 in good health. The rearrangement uses TRBV2 and TRBJ2-4; 9 bases are a match to TRBD2. The last part of the DNA fits TRBJ2-5 better; the J call may be wrong. The sequenced sample was blood. The CDR3, as DNA: TGTGCCAGCAGTGATCAGCTAGCGGGGCCATGGACCCAGTACTTC. It is translated as CASSDQLAGPWTQYF.